These 19 T cell receptor beta chains were all obtained from the same sample, sequenced in a study of breast tumors, draining lymph nodes, adjacent tissues. Breast cancer patients provided tissue from their axillary draining lymph nodes. MiXCR, applied by TCRdb to the multiplex PCR reads, yields one record per CDR3 protein. The sample consists of about 140,000 distinct CDR3 sequences, less than 35% of them appearing once. The specimen was axillary lymph node tissue. These receptors were collected from a female donor with breast cancer. Some clones in this sample may be carry-over from other donors' samples.

This clonotype occurred many times. The V call is TRBV10-3, the J call TRBJ2-3, with D possibly matching TRBD2 (6 bases). CDR1 and CDR2 (germline): ENHRY, SYGVKD. Trimming shortened V by 6 bases and J by 5 bases, and 12 bases separated the two germline ends. There are 13 residues in the CDR3. Here the CDR3 reads CAIRDGTQDTQYF. For the CDR3, the DNA is TGTGCCATCAGGGACGGGACTCAAGATACGCAGTATTTT.

The table lists this clonotype with many counts. The chain recombines TRBV20-1 with TRBJ2-1; 9 nucleotides match TRBD2. There are 16 residues in the CDR3. V trimming: 0 bases; J trimming: 1 base; junction bases outside the gene matches: 4. CDR1 and CDR2 from the germline V gene are DFQATT and SNEGSKA (reference sequence). The CDR3 sequence is CSARDGGGASYNEQFF. Here the CDR3 DNA reads TGCAGTGCTAGAGATGGCGGGGGGGCGTCCTACAATGAGCAGTTCTTC.

The table lists this clonotype with many counts. The V call is TRBV10-2, the J call TRBJ2-2, with 7 bases that match TRBD1. CDR1 and CDR2 (germline): WSHSY, SAAADI. CDR3 length: 19 amino acids. With 2 bases clipped from V and 4 bases from J, the junction kept 16 bases outside the gene matches. CDR3: CASSEPSTQTGRSTGELFF. The CDR3 DNA follows: TGCGCCAGCAGTGAGCCTTCGACCCAGACAGGGAGAAGCACCGGGGAGCTGTTTTTT.

There are many counts of this clonotype. V and J are TRBV7-9 and TRBJ1-5, with a possible D match to TRBD1 (5 bases). The V and J ends lost 2 bases and 2 bases respectively, with 7 bases between them. This CDR3 contains 14 residues. Per the germline V gene, CDR1 is SEHNR and CDR2 is FQNEAQ (reference sequence). DNA of the CDR3: TGTGCCAGCAGCTTATTAGGGGGCAATCAGCCCCAGCATTTT. Protein product: CASSLLGGNQPQHF.

This chain joins TRBV29-1 and TRBJ2-1, with D possibly TRBD2 on 8 matching bases. The CDR3 runs to 14 residues. Trimming removed 7 bases at V and 5 bases at J, with 18 bases between. Germline-derived CDR1 and CDR2 are SQVTM and ANQGSEA. The CDR3 loop reads CSAGGGQTNNEQFF. DNA of the CDR3: TGCAGCGCGGGAGGGGGACAGACAAACAATGAGCAGTTCTTC.

This clonotype was seen many times. The chain combines TRBV18 with TRBJ1-2; the match to TRBD1 covers 9 bases. The germline V gene encodes CDR1 KGHSH and CDR2 LQKENI. CDR3 length: 14 amino acids. Losses at the gene ends were 3 bases for V and 4 bases for J; bases not matched to a gene: 3. CDR3 DNA sequence: TGTGCCAGCTCACCGGGGACAGGGCCCTATGGCTACACCTTC. It yields the protein CASSPGTGPYGYTF.

About this clonotype: This could be a read error, since a much larger clone is one nucleotide away. The chain carries TRBV6-1 and TRBJ1-5; TRBD1 agrees at 7 bases. In germline, CDR1 is MNHNS, CDR2 SASEGT. V was pared by 6 bases and J by 9 bases, with 8 bases of the junction left unmatched. This CDR3 contains 13 residues. In DNA, the CDR3 is TGTGCCAGCAGGGGGACAGAGGGCCCGCCCCAGCATTTT. This encodes CASRGTEGPPQHF.

This clonotype has more than one count but fewer than ten. The chain links TRBV18 to TRBJ1-3; D not resolved. The J call may be wrong; the DNA end is better matched by TRBJ2-4. This CDR3 comprises 15 residues. Germline loops: CDR1 KGHSH, CDR2 LQKENI. CDR3 DNA sequence: TGTGCCAGCACTGACACCGGGCTAGCCAAAAACATTCAGTACTTC. Its translation is CASTDTGLAKNIQYF.

This clonotype has a count of ten or more. This chain links TRBV11-2 with TRBJ2-3, with 10 bases aligning to TRBD2. The CDR3 contains 19 residues. Germline trimming cut 10 bases from V and 1 base from J; bases unmatched to any gene: 20. Germline CDR1 and CDR2: SGHAT and FQNNGV. DNA of the CDR3: TGTGCCACCGCCGGGAAGCGGGGGGGCTTTATGTCAGGCACAGATACGCAGTATTTT. This gives the protein CATAGKRGGFMSGTDTQYF.

This clonotype was recorded at least ten times. This may come from a read error, since a much larger clone is one base off. The chain uses TRBV20-1 and TRBJ2-5, with D tentatively TRBD2 (6 bases). Per germline, CDR1 DFQATT and CDR2 SNEGSKA (reference sequence). The CDR3 loop spans 12 amino acids. CDR3 DNA sequence: TGCAGTGCCGCAGGGACTCAAGAGACCCCGTACTTC. Translating it yields CSAAGTQETPYF.

The chain uses TRBV24-1 and TRBJ2-3; D is uncertain. The V and J ends lost 5 bases and 4 bases respectively, with 12 bases between them. Germline CDR1 is KGHDR and CDR2 is SFDVKD. This CDR3 is built from 14 residues. Here the CDR3 reads CATSVSGISDTQYF. The CDR3 nucleotides are TGTGCCACCAGTGTCTCTGGGATTTCAGATACGCAGTATTTT.

This chain joins TRBV20-1 and TRBJ2-5; 11 nucleotides match TRBD2. CDR3 size: 15 residues. Germline trimming cut 1 base from V and 7 bases from J; bases unmatched to any gene: 8. The germline V gene has CDR1 DFQATT and CDR2 SNEGSKA (reference sequence). The CDR3 spells CSARGELAGEGTQYF. CDR3 coding DNA: TGCAGTGCTAGAGGGGAACTAGCGGGGGAGGGGACCCAGTACTTC.

The V call is TRBV5-4, the J call TRBJ1-2, with 8 positions matching TRBD1. The ends lost 9 bases at V and 8 bases at J; junction bases unmatched: 9. This CDR3 region has 12 residues. CDR1 and CDR2 from the germline V gene are SGHNT and YYREEE (reference sequence). The CDR3 region is CATTGQGSGYTF. In nucleotides, the CDR3 is TGTGCCACCACCGGACAGGGATCGGGCTACACCTTC.

Ten or more counts support this clonotype. The CDR3 region has the DNA TGTGCCAGCAGCTCCCGAGACTTCTATGGCTACACCTTC. Protein product: CASSSRDFYGYTF. The chain recombines TRBV5-8 with TRBJ1-2; no clear D gene. The CDR3 has 13 residues. Deletions cut 3 bases from V and 4 bases from J, with 10 bases between. Germline assignment: CDR1 SGHTS and CDR2 YDEGEE.

The table lists this clonotype with many counts. The chain uses TRBV28 and TRBJ1-2, with unresolved D. This CDR3 is built from 12 residues. Germline values: CDR1 MDHEN, CDR2 SYDVKM. Between the trimmed V and J ends, which lost 6 bases and 2 bases, there was a span of 7 bases. CDR3 DNA sequence: TGTGCCAGCAGCACAGTAAACTATGGCTACACCTTC. It is translated as CASSTVNYGYTF.

This clonotype was detected many times. The chain uses TRBV7-6 and TRBJ1-2; 10 bases map to TRBD1. The CDR3 consists of 17 residues. After removal of 5 bases from V and 4 bases from J, the junction contained 13 bases not matched to a gene. Germline V CDR1 and CDR2: SGHVS, FNYEAQ. Written as DNA, the CDR3 is TGTGCCAGCAGCGGAGACAGGGGGCCCTCCTACTCCTATGGCTACACCTTC. This sequence encodes CASSGDRGPSYSYGYTF. The entire variable domain, with the rest obtained from reference TRBV7-6 and TRBJ1-2, is as follows: GAGVSQSPRYKVTKRGQDVALRCDPISGHVSLYWYRQALGQGPEFLTYFNYEAQQDKSGLPNDRFSAERPEGSISTLTIQRTEQRDSAMYRCASSGDRGPSYSYGYTFGSGTRLTVV.

At least ten counts were recorded for this clonotype. This sequence joins TRBV4-3 and TRBJ1-6; TRBD1 matches at 9 bases. The CDR3 length is 16 residues. V dropped 3 bases and J dropped 9; count of bases not matched to a gene: 9. Germline-derived CDR1 and CDR2 are LGHNA and YSLEER. The CDR3 region is CASSHGGDRDGSPLHF. The CDR3 nucleotides are TGCGCCAGCAGCCACGGCGGGGACAGGGACGGTTCACCCCTCCACTTT.

As regards this clonotype: One junction end disagrees with the germline gene, perhaps due to a read error. The genes are TRBV7-9 and TRBJ1-2, with a tentative D call TRBD1 (5 bases). This CDR3 has 14 residues. Per the germline V gene, CDR1 is SEHNR and CDR2 is FQNEAQ (reference sequence). The DNA for the CDR3 is TGTGCCGGCAGATCAGGGACCGGCGGTTTGGGCTACACCTTC. Its translation is CAGRSGTGGLGYTF.

This clonotype came up a few times. This chain links TRBV2 with TRBJ1-1; TRBD1 aligns across 9 bases. V shed 3 bases, J shed 11 bases, and the junction held 10 bases outside the gene matches. The CDR3 runs 14 residues. CDR1 is SNHLY, CDR2 FYNNEI, per germline. CDR3 sequence (DNA): TGTGCCAGCAGTGACCTGACAGGGGGGAAATGGGCTTTCTTT. Its protein product is CASSDLTGGKWAFF.